What follows are 8 T cell receptor beta chains derived from one specimen sequenced in a study of persistence of HIV-infected CD4 T cells. This was the immunoSEQ version 4 assay in survey mode. TCRdb keeps only in-frame clones here, not all; method: immunoSEQ multiplex PCR. Among roughly 64,000 clones listed, over 60% were seen once. Overlapping HIV-1 Gag 15-mer peptides at roughly 1 ug per peptide per mL were used. Sorted nonresponding memory CD4+ T cells were CD40L-negative, CD69-negative, CD45RO-high. Their target antigens are unknown. The sequenced sample was CD4+ T cells sorted from PBMCs after roughly 18-hour stimulation, obtained from a patient who received antiretroviral therapy. The receptors stem from an adult man with HIV who was CMV-seropositive.

The sample holds one count of this clone. V gene TRBV5-4 combines with J gene TRBJ2-1; D might be TRBD1 or TRBD2, each matching 6 bases. This CDR3 has 15 amino acids. CDR1 and CDR2 (germline): SGHNT, YYREEE (reference sequence). The V and J ends lost 7 bases and 10 bases respectively, with 24 bases between them. The CDR3, as DNA: TGTGCCAGCCAAGAGGGGGTAGCCTTTGCGGGAGAGCAGTTCTTC. Its protein is CASQEGVAFAGEQFF.

This rearrangement joins TRBV5-1 to TRBJ2-3, with no clear D. Germline V CDR1 and CDR2: SGHRS, YFSETQ. The CDR3 has 14 amino acids. V dropped 0 bases and J dropped 8 bases, with 13 bases sitting between them. For the CDR3, the DNA is TGCGCCAGCAGCTTGGGTCTAGAGATGGGTACGCAGTATTTT. This codes for CASSLGLEMGTQYF.

The CDR3: CASIPSGAGTVLSAEAFF. The DNA of the CDR3 is TGTGCCAGTATCCCGAGTGGTGCAGGGACGGTTTTAAGCGCTGAAGCTTTCTTT. The chain has TRBV19 and TRBJ1-1, with D perhaps matching TRBD1 (5 bases). The V gene lost 7 bases and the J gene lost 6 bases, with 30 bases spanning the gap. This CDR3 is built from 18 residues. Germline loops: CDR1 LNHDA, CDR2 SQIVND (reference sequence). The full variable domain, its missing parts supplied by reference TRBV19 and TRBJ1-1, is DGGITQSPKYLFRKEGQNVTLSCEQNLNHDAMYWYRQDPGQGLRLIYYSQIVNDFQKGDIAEGYSVSREKKESFPLTVTSAQKNPTAFYLCASIPSGAGTVLSAEAFFGQGTRLTVV.

This clone was counted a single time. The chain carries TRBV13 and TRBJ2-3; no firm D call. Trimming removed 2 bases from V and 1 base from J, with 1 base in between. The CDR3 length is 12 residues. Germline CDR1 and CDR2: PRHDT and FYEKMQ (reference sequence). CDR3: CASSLRTDTQYF. CDR3 coding DNA: TGTGCCAGCAGCTTACGCACAGATACGCAGTATTTT.

This chain links TRBV5-1 with TRBJ2-1; 8 bases are a match to TRBD1. The CDR3 loop spans 15 amino acids. Germline CDR1 SGHRS, CDR2 YFSETQ. The V segment lost 4 bases and the J segment 3 bases; nucleotides outside the gene matches: 6. The DNA of the CDR3 is TGCGCCAGCAGCCGGGACAGGCTCGACTACAATGAGCAGTTCTTC. It yields the protein CASSRDRLDYNEQFF.

The gene calls are TRBV6-5 and TRBJ1-5; no clear D gene. CDR1 is MNHEY, CDR2 SVGAGI, per germline. The CDR3 is 15 amino acids. Between the trimmed V and J ends, which lost 0 bases and 3 bases, there was a span of 9 bases. The chain's CDR3 is CASSYSFTSNQPQHF. CDR3 nucleotides: TGTGCCAGCAGTTACTCGTTCACATCCAATCAGCCCCAGCATTTT.

The chain uses TRBV28 and TRBJ2-4; the D gene is possibly TRBD1 (5 bases). Germline V gene lookup returns CDR1 MDHEN and CDR2 SYDVKM. Trimming took 5 bases from V and 5 from J, leaving 13 bases between them. The CDR3 sequence is 14 residues long. The CDR3 protein is CASSQGRWENIQYF. CDR3 in DNA: TGTGCCAGCAGTCAGGGAAGGTGGGAAAACATTCAGTACTTC.

This clone occurred a few times. This rearrangement joins TRBV5-1 to TRBJ1-1; maybe TRBD1 (6 bases). Germline V lookup: CDR1 SGHRS, CDR2 YFSETQ. Trimming shortened V by 4 bases and J by 4 bases, and 20 bases separated the two germline ends. This CDR3 is built from 16 residues. The CDR3 is CASSAWRETGPTEAFF. The CDR3 bases are TGCGCCAGCAGCGCATGGAGGGAGACAGGCCCCACTGAAGCTTTCTTT. The whole variable domain, remainder taken from reference TRBV5-1 and TRBJ1-1, is KAGVTQTPRYLIKTRGQQVTLSCSPISGHRSVSWYQQTPGQGLQFLFEYFSETQRNKGNFPGRFSGRQFSNSRSEMNVSTLELGDSALYLCASSAWRETGPTEAFFGQGTRLTVV.